Shown below are 23 T cell receptor beta chains from a single sample sequenced in a study of blood T cells in healthy people across ages. A second PCR, run for about 7 to 12 cycles, used a sample-barcoded 5' primer plus a J-beta primer mix. TCRdb called the 5' RACE reads again in MiXCR, with one record for every CDR3 protein. The sample has about 650,000 distinct CDR3 sequences, over 40% seen once. The sequenced sample consisted of blood. The receptors originated from a woman of 80 years or more in good health.

This sequence joins TRBV4-1 and TRBJ2-5, with D possibly being TRBD1 (6 bases). The J call may be incorrect, as the DNA end agrees better with TRBJ2-7. The length of the CDR3 is 17 residues. The germline V gene encodes CDR1 MGHRA and CDR2 YSYEKL. As DNA, the CDR3 is TGCGCCAGCAGCCAAGGGTTCACAGGGTTCAACGGTTACGAGCAGTACTTC. Protein sequence: CASSQGFTGFNGYEQYF.

This clonotype was picked up a small number of times. This chain joins TRBV20-1 and TRBJ2-2; the D gene is possibly TRBD2 (6 bases). V lost 2 bases and J lost 0, with 16 bases in between. The CDR3 consists of 17 residues. Germline lookup yields CDR1 DFQATT and CDR2 SNEGSKA (reference sequence). CDR3 residues: CSARLTTGTANTGELFF. CDR3 nucleotides: TGCAGTGCTAGATTAACAACGGGGACTGCGAACACCGGGGAGCTGTTTTTT.

In this sample, this clonotype turned up many times. The J gene is TRBJ2-3, the V gene TRBV27, with D possibly being TRBD1 or TRBD2 (6 bases each). Germline CDR1 reads MNHEY; CDR2 reads SMNVEV (reference sequence). The CDR3 consists of 16 residues. Trimming left V 4 bases short and J 6 bases short, with 20 bases between. The CDR3 loop is CASSYRPPRGADTQYF. CDR3 DNA: TGTGCCAGCAGTTACCGACCGCCTAGGGGGGCCGATACGCAGTATTTT.

This chain connects TRBV20-1 to TRBJ1-1; no reliable D call. V was trimmed by 4 bases and J by 1 base, leaving 19 bases between them. Germline loops: CDR1 DFQATT, CDR2 SNEGSKA (reference sequence). The CDR3 consists of 16 residues. The CDR3 sequence is CSAKVGRTFKNTEAFF. CDR3 nucleotide sequence: TGCAGTGCTAAGGTGGGCCGAACATTTAAGAACACTGAAGCTTTCTTT.

CDR3 region: CASTRPGLISNEQFF. The CDR3 nucleotides are TGTGCCAGTACTCGACCGGGACTAATCTCCAATGAGCAGTTCTTC. J is TRBJ2-1 and V is TRBV19, with 7 bases lining up with TRBD2. The ends lost 7 bases at V and 6 bases at J; junction bases unmatched: 12. CDR3 length: 15 amino acids. Germline V gene lookup returns CDR1 LNHDA and CDR2 SQIVND (reference sequence).

The V call is TRBV29-1, the J call TRBJ1-2; no reliable D call. V lost 2 bases and J lost 9, with 13 bases in between. Per the germline V gene, CDR1 is SQVTM and CDR2 is ANQGSEA. The CDR3 runs 12 residues. The CDR3 DNA reads TGCAGCGTTGAACCCGGCCGCGGAAGCTACACCTTC. Its translation is CSVEPGRGSYTF.

This clonotype occurred once. CDR3 bases: TGTGCCATCAGTGAGGGCAGGGGGCCTGGGGCCAACGTCCTGACTTTC. Its protein is CAISEGRGPGANVLTF. The rearrangement links TRBV10-3 to TRBJ2-6; 8 bases are shared with TRBD1. Looked up from germline, CDR1 is ENHRY and CDR2 is SYGVKD. Trimming cost V 2 bases and J 2 bases; bases outside gene matches: 2. There are 16 residues in the CDR3.

V usage is TRBV10-1 and J usage is TRBJ2-5; weak D call: TRBD2 (5 bases). This CDR3 is 15 amino acids long. Trimming removed 0 bases at V and 11 bases at J, with 19 bases between. Germline V lookup: CDR1 WNHNN, CDR2 SYGVQD (reference sequence). This chain's CDR3 is CASSESSRGNTEQYF. DNA for the CDR3: TGCGCCAGCAGTGAGTCGTCTCGGGGTAACACTGAGCAGTACTTC.

With respect to this clonotype: This clone may be a read error of a much larger clone one base away. The chain couples TRBV5-1 to TRBJ2-1, with TRBD2 matching over 9 bases. The germline gives CDR1 SGHRS, CDR2 YFSETQ. The CDR3 covers 15 residues. CDR3 nucleotides: TGCGCCAGCAGCATAGCGGGAGTAAGTTACAATGGGCAGTTCTTC. Translating it yields CASSIAGVSYNGQFF.

This clonotype has a count of ten or more. V and J are TRBV11-2 and TRBJ2-5; 8 bases map to TRBD2. The length of the CDR3 is 15 residues. V was clipped by 2 bases and J by 11 bases; unmatched bases: 13. Per the germline V gene, CDR1 is SGHAT and CDR2 is FQNNGV. CDR3 sequence (DNA): TGTGCCAGCAGCTTAATTTCCGGGAGGGTGGGAGAGCAGTACTTC. Translating it yields CASSLISGRVGEQYF.

Many counts were recorded for this clonotype. The rearrangement joins TRBV12-3 or TRBV12-4 to TRBJ2-1; TRBD2 matches 7 bases. The CDR3 covers 15 residues. The junction had 6 bases not matched to a gene; V was cut back by 3 bases and J by 4 bases. CDR3 coding DNA: TGTGCCAGCAGTTTTGGGGGGGGTACTTACAATGAGCAGTTCTTC. As protein: CASSFGGGTYNEQFF.

V and J are TRBV7-6 and TRBJ2-7; D may match TRBD1 or TRBD2 (5 bases each). The V end was cut by 5 bases, the J end by 3 bases, with 17 bases between. Germline CDR1 is SGHVS and CDR2 is FNYEAQ. The CDR3 is made up of 15 amino acids. The CDR3 coding sequence is TGTGCCAGCAGCCGTACGGGACCCTCGGGCTACGAGCAGTACTTC. The encoded protein is CASSRTGPSGYEQYF.

This clonotype was picked up one time. The chain combines TRBV5-5 with TRBJ2-7; D possibly corresponds to TRBD2 (5 bases). The length of the CDR3 is 17 residues. Per germline, CDR1 SGHKS and CDR2 YYEKEE (reference sequence). V was shortened by 4 bases and J by 7 bases, with 27 bases between the two germline ends. As DNA, the CDR3 is TGTGCCAGCAGCGCTGGACTGGAACCCTTAGCCTACAATGAGCAGTACTTC. Translated, it gives CASSAGLEPLAYNEQYF. The full variable domain, with the rest looked up from reference TRBV5-5 and TRBJ2-7, is DAGVTQSPTHLIKTRGQQVTLRCSPISGHKSVSWYQQVLGQGPQFIFQYYEKEERGRGNFPDRFSARQFPNYSSELNVNALLLGDSALYLCASSAGLEPLAYNEQYFGPGTRLTVT.

The chain employs TRBV29-1 and TRBJ1-2; D gene ambiguous. This CDR3 is 11 amino acids long. Between the trimmed V and J ends, which lost 3 bases and 3 bases, there was a span of 5 bases. CDR1 SQVTM and CDR2 ANQGSEA come from the germline V gene. The CDR3 loop is CSVDTDYGYTF. The DNA for the CDR3 is TGCAGCGTTGATACGGACTATGGCTACACCTTC.

The genes are TRBV28 and TRBJ2-1, with D possibly being TRBD1 (6 bases). The V gene's germline CDR1 is MDHEN and CDR2 SYDVKM. V lost 5 bases, J lost 8 bases, and 19 bases lay in between. This CDR3 spans 15 amino acids. CDR3 DNA: TGTGCCAGCAGTATCCCGACAGGCGCTGGGGATGAGCAGTTCTTC. Translated: CASSIPTGAGDEQFF. Based on the CDR3 plus reference TRBV28 and TRBJ2-1, the full variable domain is DVKVTQSSRYLVKRTGEKVFLECVQDMDHENMFWYRQDPGLGLRLIYFSYDVKMKEKGDIPEGYSVSREKKERFSLILESASTNQTSMYLCASSIPTGAGDEQFFGPGTRLTVL.

The CDR3 nucleotides are TGTGCCAGCGGACCTAGATCTGGGGCCAACGTCCTGACTTTC. It specifies CASGPRSGANVLTF. The chain is built from TRBV27 and TRBJ2-6; D is undetermined. The CDR3 has 14 amino acids. The V end lost 8 bases, the J end lost 1 base, and 9 bases lay between the germline ends. CDR1 is MNHEY and CDR2 is SMNVEV in the germline V gene (reference sequence).

The rearrangement uses TRBV10-3 and TRBJ1-2; D is possibly TRBD1 (6 bases). Germline V lookup: CDR1 ENHRY, CDR2 SYGVKD. CDR3 length: 14 residues. Trimming shortened V by 3 bases and J by 3 bases, and 11 bases separated the two germline ends. The CDR3 region has the DNA TGTGCCATCAGTGACGACAGGTTTTACTATGGCTACACCTTC. This sequence encodes CAISDDRFYYGYTF.

The V and J genes are TRBV20-1 and TRBJ1-2, with TRBD1 as a possible D gene (5 bases). This CDR3 contains 14 residues. The V end was cut by 3 bases, the J end by 6 bases, with 17 bases between. Germline CDR1 is DFQATT and CDR2 is SNEGSKA (reference sequence). CDR3 sequence: CSASLPGGKDGYTF. As DNA, the CDR3 is TGCAGTGCTAGTCTCCCGGGGGGGAAGGATGGCTACACCTTC.

This clonotype was seen more than once but under ten times. The chain combines TRBV20-1 with TRBJ2-3; TRBD2 agrees at 12 bases. V lost 6 bases to trimming and J lost 3 bases; unmatched junction nucleotides: 10. The CDR3 is 16 amino acids. Germline V gene data show CDR1 as DFQATT and CDR2 as SNEGSKA (reference sequence). CDR3 coding DNA: TGCAGTGCGTCGGCTAGCGGGAGGGCAAGGACAGATACGCAGTATTTT. Translation: CSASASGRARTDTQYF.

As to this clonotype: This may be a read error: a much more frequent sequence differs by one nucleotide. The chain links TRBV12-3 or TRBV12-4 to TRBJ2-1; D may be TRBD2 (6 bases). The CDR3 runs to 15 residues. The V end lost 4 bases, the J end lost 4 bases, and 14 bases lay between the germline ends. The CDR3 DNA is TGTGCCAGCAGTTGGGGGGAGATGGGTTACAATGAGCAGTTCTTC. Its translation is CASSWGEMGYNEQFF.

The V and J genes are TRBV28 and TRBJ2-1; D ambiguous. Germline V gene lookup returns CDR1 MDHEN and CDR2 SYDVKM. Trimming removed 7 bases from V and 12 bases from J, with 13 bases in between. The CDR3 length is 11 residues. The CDR3 loop is CASTDGVRQFF. CDR3 sequence (DNA): TGTGCCAGCACCGATGGGGTCCGGCAGTTCTTC.

This chain joins TRBV28 and TRBJ2-7; D unclear. The CDR3 runs 12 residues. Germline V gives CDR1 MDHEN, CDR2 SYDVKM. V lost 5 bases and J 2 bases, leaving 7 bases between the germline ends. The CDR3 spells CASSGRPYEQYF. In nucleotides, the CDR3 is TGTGCCAGCAGTGGGCGCCCCTACGAGCAGTACTTC. Full variable domain (rest looked up from reference TRBV28 and TRBJ2-7): DVKVTQSSRYLVKRTGEKVFLECVQDMDHENMFWYRQDPGLGLRLIYFSYDVKMKEKGDIPEGYSVSREKKERFSLILESASTNQTSMYLCASSGRPYEQYFGPGTRLTVT.

The gene calls are TRBV7-3 and TRBJ2-1, with TRBD2 identical over 12 bases. CDR1 and CDR2 from the germline V gene are SGHTA and FQGTGA. The CDR3 length is 17 residues. Trimming took 5 bases from V and 7 from J; bases not matched to a gene: 12. The CDR3 loop is CASSPSPTSGGSNEQFF. CDR3 sequence (DNA): TGTGCCAGCAGCCCCTCCCCGACTAGCGGGGGATCTAATGAGCAGTTCTTC.